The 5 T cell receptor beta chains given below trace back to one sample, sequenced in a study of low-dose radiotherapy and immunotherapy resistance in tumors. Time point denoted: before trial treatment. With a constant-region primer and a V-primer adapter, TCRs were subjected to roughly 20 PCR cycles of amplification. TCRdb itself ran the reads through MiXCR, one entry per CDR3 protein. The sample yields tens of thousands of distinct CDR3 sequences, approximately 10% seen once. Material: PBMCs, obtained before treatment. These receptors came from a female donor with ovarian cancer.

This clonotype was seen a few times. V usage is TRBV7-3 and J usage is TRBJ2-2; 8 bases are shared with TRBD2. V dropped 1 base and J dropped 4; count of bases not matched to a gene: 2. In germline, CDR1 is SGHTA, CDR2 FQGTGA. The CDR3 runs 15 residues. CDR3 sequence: CASSLIGRGTGELFF. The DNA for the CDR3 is TGTGCCAGCAGCTTAATCGGGAGGGGCACCGGGGAGCTGTTTTTT.

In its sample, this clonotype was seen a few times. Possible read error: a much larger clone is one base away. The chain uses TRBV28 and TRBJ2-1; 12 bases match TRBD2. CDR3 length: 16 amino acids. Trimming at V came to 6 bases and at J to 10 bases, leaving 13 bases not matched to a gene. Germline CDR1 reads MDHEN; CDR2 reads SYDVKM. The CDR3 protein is CASRDLAGGRGYEQFF. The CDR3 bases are TGTGCCAGCAGGGACCTAGCGGGAGGGCGCGGCTACGAGCAGTTCTTC.

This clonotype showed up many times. CDR3: CAWSSGGETQYF. The CDR3 bases are TGTGCCTGGAGTTCCGGGGGGGAGACCCAGTACTTC. The chain links TRBV30 to TRBJ2-5, with 7 bases that match TRBD2. The CDR3 is 12 residues long. Germline V gene sequence: CDR1 GTSNPN, CDR2 SVGIG (reference sequence). V was pared by 2 bases and J by 5 bases, with 2 bases of the junction left unmatched.

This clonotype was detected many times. CDR3 sequence reads: CAISQGETQYF. CDR3 coding DNA: TGTGCCATCAGTCAGGGTGAGACCCAGTACTTC. V gene TRBV10-3 combines with J gene TRBJ2-5; weak D call: TRBD1 (5 bases). From germline, CDR1 is ENHRY and CDR2 SYGVKD. Deletions cut 5 bases from V and 5 bases from J, with 6 bases between. The CDR3 is 11 amino acids.

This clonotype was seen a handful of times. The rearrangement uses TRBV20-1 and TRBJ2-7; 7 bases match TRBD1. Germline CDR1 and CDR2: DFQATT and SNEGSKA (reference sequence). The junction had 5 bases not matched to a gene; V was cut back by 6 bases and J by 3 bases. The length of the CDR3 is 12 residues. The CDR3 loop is CSAPGQNYEQYF. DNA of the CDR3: TGCAGTGCCCCGGGACAGAACTACGAGCAGTACTTC.